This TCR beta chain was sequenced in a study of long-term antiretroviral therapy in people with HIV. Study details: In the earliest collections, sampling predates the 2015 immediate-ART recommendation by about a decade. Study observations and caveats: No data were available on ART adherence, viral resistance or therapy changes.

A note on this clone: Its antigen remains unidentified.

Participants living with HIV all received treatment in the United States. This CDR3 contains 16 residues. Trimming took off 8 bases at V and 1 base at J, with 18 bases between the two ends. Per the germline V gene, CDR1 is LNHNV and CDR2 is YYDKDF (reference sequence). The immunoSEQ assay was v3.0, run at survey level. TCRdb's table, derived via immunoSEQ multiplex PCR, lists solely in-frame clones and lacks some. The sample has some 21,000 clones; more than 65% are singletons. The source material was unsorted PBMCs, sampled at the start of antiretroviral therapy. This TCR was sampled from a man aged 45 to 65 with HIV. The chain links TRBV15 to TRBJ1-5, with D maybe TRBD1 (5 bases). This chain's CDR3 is CATAGEKGRSNQPQHF. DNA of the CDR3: TGTGCCACCGCGGGGGAAAAGGGTAGGAGCAATCAGCCCCAGCATTTT.